Below are 9 T cell receptor beta chains sequenced from a single sample in a study of Graves' ophthalmopathy and Graves' hyperthyroidism. RNA transcripts served as template for amplifying TCR beta CDR3 sequences. First-round RT-PCR with HTBI primers preceded a second-round multiplex PCR. MiXCR was run by TCRdb on the multiplex PCR reads, yielding one entry per CDR3 protein. The table has approximately 150,000 distinct CDR3 sequences, roughly 36% seen once. The material sequenced was peripheral blood. The origin of the receptors is a man aged 25 to 40 with Graves' ophthalmopathy.

This clonotype was recorded many times. This chain links TRBV28 with TRBJ1-2; D is undetermined. The CDR3 contains 15 residues. In germline, CDR1 is MDHEN, CDR2 SYDVKM. Trimming stripped 2 bases from V and 1 base from J, with 11 bases between. The CDR3 reads CASSLTRAVNYGYTF. The DNA of the CDR3 is TGTGCCAGCAGTTTAACAAGGGCAGTTAACTATGGCTACACCTTC.

The chain carries TRBV7-2 and TRBJ1-2, with 8 bases identical to TRBD1. The CDR3 sequence is 14 residues long. The V gene end was trimmed by 5 bases and the J gene end by 7 bases; junction bases not matched to a gene: 9. CDR1 is SGHTA and CDR2 is FQGNSA in the germline V gene. The CDR3 DNA is TGTGCCAGCAGCCCGATCCGGACAGGGCCTGGCTACACCTTC. Its protein is CASSPIRTGPGYTF. The variable domain in full, completed from reference TRBV7-2 and TRBJ1-2, reads GAGVSQSPSNKVTEKGKDVELRCDPISGHTALYWYRQSLGQGLEFLIYFQGNSAPDKSGLPSDRFSAERTGGSVSTLTIQRTQQEDSAVYLCASSPIRTGPGYTFGSGTRLTVV.

J is TRBJ1-1 and V is TRBV6-5; D gene uncertain. The CDR3 has 13 amino acids. Germline V gives CDR1 MNHEY, CDR2 SVGAGI. The germline V and J ends were trimmed by 2 bases and 3 bases, with 7 bases remaining between them. The CDR3 DNA reads TGTGCCAGCAGTTACGCCGGGGACACTGAAGCTTTCTTT. Translating gives CASSYAGDTEAFF.

This clonotype has a count of ten or more. The V gene is TRBV7-8, the J gene TRBJ1-1; the match to TRBD1 covers 7 bases. Trimming at V came to 5 bases and at J to 0 bases, leaving 6 bases not matched to a gene. The CDR3 has 15 residues. Germline-derived CDR1 and CDR2 are SGHVS and FQNEAQ. For the CDR3, the DNA is TGTGCCAGCAGCACCTCGGGACAGATGAACACTGAAGCTTTCTTT. It specifies CASSTSGQMNTEAFF.

This clonotype was found many times. The chain links TRBV12-3 or TRBV12-4 to TRBJ2-2; TRBD2 aligns across 9 bases. The CDR3 contains 16 residues. J lost 6 bases, V lost 6 bases, and 11 bases had no gene match. The CDR3 DNA reads TGTGCCAGCAGCCCCACCGGGACTAGCAAAGCCGGGGAGCTGTTTTTT. Translation gives CASSPTGTSKAGELFF.

About this clonotype itself: Its ends do not fully match the called genes, so a read error is possible. This chain joins TRBV7-7 and TRBJ2-7; TRBD2 might be the D (6 bases). The CDR3 runs 15 residues. CDR1 and CDR2 (germline): SSHAT, FNYEAQ (reference sequence). The CDR3 coding sequence is TGTGCTAGCAGCTCCCGGGGGTATTCGTCCTACGAGCAGTACTTC. The encoded protein is CASSSRGYSSYEQYF.

This clonotype was detected ten times or more. This chain connects TRBV6-1 to TRBJ2-5; TRBD1 matches at 11 bases. V shed 6 bases, J shed 4 bases, and the junction held 7 bases outside the gene matches. CDR3 length: 15 amino acids. The germline V gene encodes CDR1 MNHNS and CDR2 SASEGT. CDR3 in amino acids: CASRSGTGGRETQYF. CDR3 DNA: TGTGCCAGCAGATCCGGGACAGGGGGTAGAGAGACCCAGTACTTC.

This clonotype was recorded many times. CDR3 protein: CASSLLVSTAEAFF. The CDR3 DNA follows: TGTGCCAGCAGCCTTCTTGTATCTACGGCTGAAGCTTTCTTT. This rearrangement joins TRBV6-2 or TRBV6-3 to TRBJ1-1; the D is unclear. This CDR3 has 14 residues. Germline loops: CDR1 MNHEY, CDR2 SVGEGT. Trimming removed 6 bases from V and 6 bases from J, with 17 bases in between.

This clonotype was seen at least ten times. This chain uses TRBV11-2 with TRBJ1-1; the match to TRBD1 covers 9 bases. Germline lookup yields CDR1 SGHAT and CDR2 FQNNGV. V lost 8 bases and J lost 3; bases outside the gene matches: 7. This CDR3 contains 14 residues. The DNA of the CDR3 is TGTGCCAGCTGGACAGGGGATAGGTACACTGAAGCTTTCTTT. It specifies CASWTGDRYTEAFF.